These 32 T cell receptor beta chains were all obtained from the same sample, sequenced in a study of T cell responses to AZD1222 COVID-19 vaccine. Here immunoSEQ multiplex PCR was the method, and the copy in TCRdb shows in-frame clones only, minus some. The data hold 150,000 or so clones, with around 94% observed a single time. Sequenced here: peripheral blood, sampled on day 0 of AZD1222 vaccination. Receptors were obtained from an adult in good health.

CDR3 coding DNA: TGTGCCAGCAGTCCTCTGAGGGGGGAGCAGTTCTTC. This gives the protein CASSPLRGEQFF. The V gene is TRBV12-3 or TRBV12-4, the J gene TRBJ2-1; possible D gene TRBD1, 6 bases. Trimming stripped 5 bases from V and 10 bases from J, with 12 bases between. The length of the CDR3 is 12 residues.

The chain is built from TRBV4-1 and TRBJ2-1, with D possibly TRBD2 on 5 matching bases. Germline V gene data show CDR1 as MGHRA and CDR2 as YSYEKL. V was clipped by 2 bases and J by 6 bases, with 17 bases between them. This CDR3 has 16 amino acids. CDR3 nucleotides: TGCGCCAGCAGCCAACCAATACGGAGGACCCTCAATGAGCAGTTCTTC. Its protein is CASSQPIRRTLNEQFF.

The CDR3 region has the DNA TGTGCCAGCAGTCGTCGACAGGGCCCTACTAACTATGGCTACACCTTC. It specifies CASSRRQGPTNYGYTF. The rearrangement uses TRBV6-2 or TRBV6-3 and TRBJ1-2, with TRBD1 identical over 7 bases. In germline, CDR1 is MNHEY, CDR2 SVGEGT. V shed 5 bases and J 0 bases; nucleotides not matched to a gene: 9. The CDR3 contains 16 residues.

CDR3 amino acids: CASSIDLWGTAGELFF. In DNA, the CDR3 is TGTGCCAGTAGTATAGATTTGTGGGGGACCGCCGGGGAGCTGTTTTTT. The chain uses TRBV19 and TRBJ2-2; D may be TRBD1 or TRBD2 (5 bases each). This CDR3 region has 16 residues. The germline gives CDR1 LNHDA, CDR2 SQIVND (reference sequence). V lost 0 bases, J lost 6 bases, and 14 bases lay in between.

The rearrangement uses TRBV2 and TRBJ1-2; D may be TRBD1 (6 bases). V was pared by 4 bases and J by 8 bases, with 20 bases between. In germline, CDR1 is SNHLY, CDR2 FYNNEI. This CDR3 has 15 residues. The CDR3 DNA sequence: TGTGCCAGCAGTGCGCGACCCACAGGGTTCGAAGGCTACACCTTC. Its translation is CASSARPTGFEGYTF.

The V call is TRBV6-7, the J call TRBJ2-4; D gene ambiguous. TRBV6-7 is filed as an ORF, its function uncertain. V was pared by 4 bases and J by 0 bases, with 16 bases between. The CDR3 has 17 residues. Here the CDR3 DNA reads TGTGCCAGCAGTTTCCTTGACGGACGGCTAGCCAAAAACATTCAGTACTTC. This translates into CASSFLDGRLAKNIQYF.

The J gene is TRBJ1-1, the V gene TRBV10-3; a weak D match, TRBD1 (5 bases). The CDR3 has 15 residues. Germline V gene lookup returns CDR1 ENHRY and CDR2 SYGVKD. Between the trimmed V and J ends, which lost 3 bases and 8 bases, there was a span of 19 bases. As DNA, the CDR3 is TGTGCCATCAGTGATGCCCGGGGCACCCCGGTGGAAGCTTTCTTT. Amino acids: CAISDARGTPVEAFF.

This chain joins TRBV24-1 and TRBJ2-1; D might be TRBD2 (6 bases). CDR1 and CDR2 from the germline V gene are KGHDR and SFDVKD. The V and J ends lost 6 bases and 4 bases respectively, with 12 bases between them. The length of the CDR3 is 14 residues. The CDR3 spells CATSRLADYNEQFF. As DNA, the CDR3 is TGTGCCACCAGTAGGTTAGCGGATTACAATGAGCAGTTCTTC.

This rearrangement joins TRBV4-1 to TRBJ2-7; 7 bases are a match to TRBD2. The V gene's germline CDR1 is MGHRA and CDR2 YSYEKL. CDR3 length equals 14 residues. V lost 3 bases, J lost 3 bases, and 5 bases stayed unmatched. This CDR3 reads CASSHSRGSYEQYF. CDR3 sequence (DNA): TGCGCCAGCAGCCATTCCCGCGGGAGCTACGAGCAGTACTTC.

V is TRBV9 and J is TRBJ2-1; the D gene is possibly TRBD2 (6 bases). Trimming stripped 0 bases from V and 6 bases from J, with 7 bases between. The CDR3 contains 13 residues. CDR1 is SGDLS and CDR2 is YYNGEE in the germline V gene. CDR3 nucleotides: TGTGCCAGCAGCGTAGGGGGGGTCAATGAGCAGTTCTTC. It translates to CASSVGGVNEQFF.

V and J are TRBV2 and TRBJ1-2; TRBD1 aligns across 9 bases. The CDR3 is 16 residues long. V dropped 5 bases and J dropped 2; count of bases not matched to a gene: 9. Germline loops: CDR1 SNHLY, CDR2 FYNNEI. CDR3 sequence reads: CASSRVLGQGNYGYTF. The DNA of the CDR3 is TGTGCCAGCAGTAGGGTGTTAGGACAGGGGAACTATGGCTACACCTTC.

The CDR3 coding sequence is TGTGCCAGCAGCCAAGCCCCCTCGGAAGATACGCAGTATTTT. Protein: CASSQAPSEDTQYF. The chain is built from TRBV4-2 and TRBJ2-3; D remains ambiguous. V was clipped by 1 base and J by 5 bases, with 10 bases between them. The CDR3 covers 14 residues. Germline CDR1 and CDR2: LGHNA and YNFKEQ.

This chain joins TRBV5-1 and TRBJ2-5; TRBD2 is a possible D gene (5 bases). The CDR3 contains 13 residues. Germline-derived CDR1 and CDR2 are SGHRS and YFSETQ. V lost 5 bases to trimming and J lost 5 bases, with 13 bases between them. The CDR3 protein is CASRLGNLETQYF. CDR3 bases: TGCGCCAGCAGACTAGGTAACCTGGAGACCCAGTACTTC.

The V call is TRBV6-5, the J call TRBJ2-2, with D perhaps given as TRBD1 or TRBD2 (5 bases each). This CDR3 region has 15 residues. V was trimmed by 6 bases and J by 9 bases, leaving 20 bases between them. The germline V gene encodes CDR1 MNHEY and CDR2 SVGAGI. CDR3: CASRDRDRHSRELFF. Here the CDR3 DNA reads TGTGCCAGCAGGGACCGGGACCGCCATTCCCGGGAGCTGTTTTTT.

This rearrangement joins TRBV9 to TRBJ1-1; 11 nucleotides match TRBD1. The CDR3 has 15 amino acids. V lost 3 bases, J lost 6 bases, and 7 bases stayed unmatched. Looked up from germline, CDR1 is SGDLS and CDR2 is YYNGEE. The DNA of the CDR3 is TGTGCCAGCAGCGCCGCAACGGGACAGGGGGCTGAAGCTTTCTTT. It translates to CASSAATGQGAEAFF.

The J gene is TRBJ1-1, the V gene TRBV2; D perhaps matches TRBD1 (6 bases). V dropped 7 bases and J dropped 1 base, with 10 bases sitting between them. The CDR3 sequence is 13 residues long. From germline, CDR1 is SNHLY and CDR2 FYNNEI. CDR3 DNA sequence: TGTGCCAGCAAGGGGGGTAGGAACACTGAAGCTTTCTTT. Protein sequence: CASKGGRNTEAFF.

The chain is built from TRBV18 and TRBJ2-7; possible D gene TRBD1, 6 bases. The CDR3 covers 15 residues. Germline V gene lookup returns CDR1 KGHSH and CDR2 LQKENI. The V end was cut by 1 base, the J end by 3 bases, with 13 bases between. Here the CDR3 DNA reads TGTGCCAGCTCACCACGCCAGGGGAATTACTACGAGCAGTACTTC. It encodes CASSPRQGNYYEQYF.

Here the CDR3 reads CASSFKTSAYNEQFF. CDR3 DNA: TGTGCCAGCAGCTTCAAAACTAGCGCCTACAATGAGCAGTTCTTC. The chain uses TRBV7-8 and TRBJ2-1; 7 bases agree with TRBD2. CDR1 SGHVS and CDR2 FQNEAQ come from the germline V gene. This CDR3 contains 15 residues. Trimming at V came to 3 bases and at J to 2 bases, leaving 4 bases not matched to a gene.

The chain couples TRBV5-4 to TRBJ2-6, with TRBD2 identical over 7 bases. The CDR3 extends over 18 amino acids. Germline lookup yields CDR1 SGHNT and CDR2 YYREEE (reference sequence). With 3 bases clipped from V and 0 bases from J, the junction kept 9 bases outside the gene matches. CDR3 sequence reads: CASSSGRGSFSGANVLTF. Written as DNA, the CDR3 is TGTGCCAGCAGCTCTGGGAGGGGCTCATTCTCTGGGGCCAACGTCCTGACTTTC.

The gene calls are TRBV29-1 and TRBJ1-1, with a weak D call TRBD1 (5 bases). Trimming took 0 bases from V and 0 from J, leaving 8 bases between them. Germline assignment: CDR1 SQVTM and CDR2 ANQGSEA. The CDR3 contains 14 residues. The CDR3 nucleotides are TGCAGCGTTGAAGAGAGGGGCATGAACACTGAAGCTTTCTTT. Protein product: CSVEERGMNTEAFF.

This sequence joins TRBV27 and TRBJ2-3; 8 positions agree with TRBD1. Germline V CDR1 and CDR2: MNHEY, SMNVEV (reference sequence). This CDR3 has 17 amino acids. Trimming took 4 bases from V and 4 from J; bases not matched to a gene: 13. For the CDR3, the DNA is TGTGCCAGCAGTTCCCCCCTCGGACAGGGTTCCGCAGATACGCAGTATTTT. Its translation is CASSSPLGQGSADTQYF.

The rearrangement joins TRBV5-1 to TRBJ2-7, with 7 bases lining up with TRBD1. After removal of 4 bases from V and 0 bases from J, the junction contained 10 bases not matched to a gene. In germline, CDR1 is SGHRS, CDR2 YFSETQ. The CDR3 spans 16 residues. The CDR3 region is CASSPTGDRSSYEQYF. The DNA for the CDR3 is TGCGCCAGCAGCCCAACAGGGGATAGATCCTCCTACGAGCAGTACTTC.

On this clone: The junction departs from the called germline gene at one end, perhaps through a read error. This sequence joins TRBV27 and TRBJ1-1, with D tentatively TRBD1 (5 bases). This CDR3 region has 12 residues. The germline gives CDR1 MNHEY, CDR2 SMNVEV (reference sequence). Here the CDR3 reads CASTGGKATPSF. In DNA form, the CDR3 reads TGTGCCAGCACCGGGGGTAAGGCGACCCCTTCTTTT.

The chain uses TRBV5-6 and TRBJ1-1; unclear D gene. V was pared by 0 bases and J by 5 bases, with 11 bases between. The CDR3 has 14 residues. Looked up from germline, CDR1 is SGHDT and CDR2 is YYEEEE. The CDR3 loop is CASSLGGDSTEAFF. The CDR3 nucleotides read TGTGCCAGCAGCTTGGGCGGGGATTCGACTGAAGCTTTCTTT.

J is TRBJ1-5 and V is TRBV3-1 (or the pseudogene TRBV3-2); a weak D match, TRBD1 (5 bases). The V end was cut by 2 bases, the J end by 2 bases, with 10 bases between. The CDR3 sequence is 15 residues long. Germline values: CDR1 LGHDT, CDR2 YNNKEL (reference sequence). CDR3 DNA sequence: TGTGCCAGCAGCCAAAAGGGGAATGGCAATCAGCCCCAGCATTTT. Translation gives CASSQKGNGNQPQHF.

V usage is TRBV27 and J usage is TRBJ1-1; D is unresolved. V lost 7 bases to trimming and J lost 4 bases, with 16 bases between them. There are 14 residues in the CDR3. The germline V gene has CDR1 MNHEY and CDR2 SMNVEV (reference sequence). CDR3 sequence reads: CASKPSTGSTEAFF. The CDR3 DNA reads TGTGCCAGCAAACCCTCGACGGGGAGCACTGAAGCTTTCTTT.

The CDR3: CASTPMGANTEAFF. The CDR3 DNA follows: TGTGCCAGCACGCCCATGGGGGCGAACACTGAAGCTTTCTTT. This sequence joins TRBV27 and TRBJ1-1, with D tentatively TRBD1 (6 bases). Germline V CDR1 and CDR2: MNHEY, SMNVEV (reference sequence). Trimming removed 7 bases at V and 1 base at J, with 13 bases between. The CDR3 is 14 residues long.

This clone was found a few times. The chain recombines TRBV21-1 with TRBJ2-2. TRBV21-1 is shown as a pseudogene. The CDR3 consists of 18 residues. In DNA, the CDR3 is TGTGCCAGCAGCAAACCCAGGAGGAACAGGAAGGACACCGGGGAGCTGTTTTTT. This translates into CASSKPRRNRKDTGELFF.

The genes are TRBV6-5 and TRBJ1-1; D remains ambiguous. The V gene's germline CDR1 is MNHEY and CDR2 SVGAGI. Trimming left V 2 bases short and J 5 bases short, with 3 bases between. The CDR3 has 11 amino acids. CDR3: CASSYGTEAFF. The CDR3 nucleotides are TGTGCCAGCAGTTACGGGACTGAAGCTTTCTTT.

This rearrangement joins TRBV19 to TRBJ1-1; no reliable D call. CDR1 LNHDA and CDR2 SQIVND come from the germline V gene (reference sequence). V lost 7 bases and J 0 bases, leaving 12 bases between the germline ends. The CDR3 covers 14 residues. The DNA for the CDR3 is TGTGCCAGTAAAAGTGGAGGCATGAACACTGAAGCTTTCTTT. Translating it yields CASKSGGMNTEAFF.

A few counts support this clone. V gene TRBV29-1 combines with J gene TRBJ2-2; 8 bases match TRBD1. This CDR3 has 13 residues. V gave up 5 bases and J gave up 6 bases; unmatched junction bases: 5. Germline values: CDR1 SQVTM, CDR2 ANQGSEA. The CDR3 region has the DNA TGCAGCGTTTCGACAGGGGAGGCCGGGGAGCTGTTTTTT. Translated, it gives CSVSTGEAGELFF.

This chain uses TRBV19 with TRBJ1-5; tentatively, D is TRBD1 (5 bases). In germline, CDR1 is LNHDA, CDR2 SQIVND (reference sequence). Trimming removed 7 bases at V and 3 bases at J, with 16 bases between. This CDR3 is 15 amino acids long. The CDR3 here is CASNVGQGDNQPQHF. For the CDR3, the DNA is TGTGCCAGTAACGTTGGGCAGGGCGACAATCAGCCCCAGCATTTT.